A single sample gave rise to the 26 T cell receptor beta chains below, sequenced in a study of blood T cell repertoires in COVID-19. TCRdb keeps only in-frame clones here, not all; method: immunoSEQ multiplex PCR. The sample has approximately 150,000 clones, roughly 79% seen once. Source material: peripheral blood. The source of these receptors is a man between 50 and 59 years old with active or convalescent COVID-19.

The chain combines TRBV18 with TRBJ1-2; TRBD1 might be the D (6 bases). Trimming stripped 1 base from V and 1 base from J, with 13 bases between. The CDR3 has 16 residues. Germline-derived CDR1 and CDR2 are KGHSH and LQKENI. The CDR3 DNA reads as TGTGCCAGCTCACCACGTGAGTGGGGGCATAACTATGGCTACACCTTC. Translating gives CASSPREWGHNYGYTF.

This clone was recorded only once. The chain combines TRBV9 with TRBJ2-3; D is ambiguous. Germline assignment: CDR1 SGDLS and CDR2 YYNGEE. V lost 3 bases to trimming and J lost 3 bases, with 5 bases between them. The CDR3 length is 12 residues. The CDR3 nucleotides are TGTGCCAGCAGCGCAGTGACAGATACGCAGTATTTT. Residues: CASSAVTDTQYF.

This rearrangement joins TRBV27 to TRBJ1-5; D unresolved. The V gene lost 3 bases and the J gene lost 0 bases, with 12 bases spanning the gap. The CDR3 totals 16 residues. From germline, CDR1 is MNHEY and CDR2 SMNVEV (reference sequence). In DNA form, the CDR3 reads TGTGCCAGCAGTTTCCTAGGCGGTAATAGCAATCAGCCCCAGCATTTT. Translated, it gives CASSFLGGNSNQPQHF.

The rearrangement joins TRBV5-8 to TRBJ2-7; D may be TRBD2 (6 bases). CDR1 and CDR2 (germline): SGHTS, YDEGEE. The V gene lost 3 bases and the J gene lost 2 bases, with 18 bases spanning the gap. The CDR3 extends over 16 amino acids. Written as DNA, the CDR3 is TGTGCCAGCAGCTGGAGAGGGGTAGCGGTTGCCTACGAGCAGTACTTC. Residues: CASSWRGVAVAYEQYF.

V usage is TRBV6-1 and J usage is TRBJ1-2, with D perhaps TRBD1 (5 bases). This CDR3 has 17 amino acids. V lost 1 base and J lost 7, with 22 bases in between. Germline loops: CDR1 MNHNS, CDR2 SASEGT. CDR3 region: CASSEGGTGVAAAGYTF. The CDR3 bases are TGTGCCAGCAGTGAAGGGGGGACGGGAGTCGCCGCAGCTGGCTACACCTTC.

The genes are TRBV4-1 and TRBJ1-6; a weak D match, TRBD1 (6 bases). In germline, CDR1 is MGHRA, CDR2 YSYEKL. The V and J ends lost 1 base and 5 bases respectively, with 12 bases between them. The length of the CDR3 is 16 residues. The CDR3 protein is CASSQGVGANNSPLHF. The CDR3 region has the DNA TGCGCCAGCAGCCAAGGGGTGGGGGCCAATAATTCACCCCTCCACTTT.

The chain carries TRBV27 and TRBJ2-7, with 9 bases matching TRBD1. The CDR3 contains 11 residues. The junction had 7 bases not matched to a gene; V was cut back by 10 bases and J by 9 bases. Germline CDR1 MNHEY, CDR2 SMNVEV (reference sequence). The CDR3 sequence: CATHRGLRQYF. The CDR3 DNA sequence: TGTGCCACTCACAGGGGGCTAAGGCAGTACTTC.

The chain carries TRBV24-1 and TRBJ1-1; no definite D call. The V gene lost 4 bases and the J gene lost 5 bases, with 10 bases spanning the gap. The CDR3 length is 13 residues. Germline loops: CDR1 KGHDR, CDR2 SFDVKD. Written as DNA, the CDR3 is TGTGCCACCAGTGACCCTCGGAGTACTGAAGCTTTCTTT. Residues: CATSDPRSTEAFF.

The rearrangement links TRBV6-6 to TRBJ1-6, with D possibly matching TRBD1 (6 bases). CDR3 length: 15 amino acids. V gave up 3 bases and J gave up 11 bases, with 17 bases separating them. Germline V gene data show CDR1 as MNHNY and CDR2 as SVGAGI (reference sequence). CDR3 protein: CASSYGGDNRAPLHF. CDR3 sequence (DNA): TGTGCCAGCAGTTATGGGGGGGACAATCGGGCACCCCTCCACTTT.

This clone appeared a few times. The chain uses TRBV25-1 and TRBJ2-1; 13 nucleotides align to TRBD2. J lost 2 bases, V lost 4 bases, and 5 bases had no gene match. The CDR3 consists of 17 residues. From germline, CDR1 is MGHDK and CDR2 SYGVNS. The DNA for the CDR3 is TGTGCCAGCAGTGGGACTAGCGGGAGCTATGCCTACAATGAGCAGTTCTTC. Protein sequence: CASSGTSGSYAYNEQFF.

This rearrangement joins TRBV9 to TRBJ1-1; possible D gene TRBD1, 6 bases. Deletions cut 4 bases from V and 4 bases from J, with 14 bases between. CDR1 and CDR2 (germline): SGDLS, YYNGEE. The CDR3 runs 14 residues. The CDR3 DNA reads as TGTGCCAGCAGCCGAGCAGGGGAGGGCACTGAAGCTTTCTTT. Encoded protein: CASSRAGEGTEAFF.

The genes are TRBV27 and TRBJ2-2, with D tentatively TRBD1 (6 bases). The CDR3 loop spans 14 amino acids. Germline loops: CDR1 MNHEY, CDR2 SMNVEV (reference sequence). Trimming stripped 6 bases from V and 5 bases from J, with 13 bases between. The CDR3 region is CASSLDSFTGELFF. CDR3 bases: TGTGCCAGCAGCCTGGACAGTTTTACCGGGGAGCTGTTTTTT.

This clone has more than one count but fewer than ten. This chain connects TRBV4-2 to TRBJ2-1; tentatively, D is TRBD2 (5 bases). V lost 3 bases and J lost 9, with 9 bases in between. The CDR3 is 12 residues long. Germline V gene sequence: CDR1 LGHNA, CDR2 YNFKEQ. CDR3 coding DNA: TGTGCCAGCAGCCACCAGGCGGGTGAGCAGTTCTTC. It is translated as CASSHQAGEQFF.

The rearrangement joins TRBV11-2 to TRBJ1-4; D is ambiguous. The CDR3 covers 13 residues. Germline CDR1 is SGHAT and CDR2 is FQNNGV. Trimming shortened V by 4 bases and J by 14 bases, and 17 bases separated the two germline ends. CDR3 DNA sequence: TGTGCCAGCAGCTCCGACCTTGACATTGCGCTGTTTTTT. Translating it yields CASSSDLDIALFF.

The chain recombines TRBV6-1 with TRBJ2-7; possibly TRBD1 for D (5 bases). V lost 2 bases, J lost 2 bases, and 10 bases lay in between. Germline V lookup: CDR1 MNHNS, CDR2 SASEGT. The CDR3 extends over 14 amino acids. The CDR3 nucleotides are TGTGCCAGCAGTGAATTCCCAGGGACCTACGAGCAGTACTTC. Residues: CASSEFPGTYEQYF.

This rearrangement joins TRBV7-8 to TRBJ1-1, with D tentatively TRBD1 (5 bases). The CDR3 totals 13 residues. The germline gives CDR1 SGHVS, CDR2 FQNEAQ. Trimming shortened V by 5 bases and J by 6 bases, and 13 bases separated the two germline ends. The CDR3 nucleotides read TGTGCCAGCAGCCGGGGGGGTCTCGCTGAAGCTTTCTTT. It specifies CASSRGGLAEAFF.

This clone was counted between two and nine times. The rearrangement uses TRBV5-1 and TRBJ2-3, with 10 positions matching TRBD1. The germline CDR1 and CDR2 sequences are SGHRS and YFSETQ. The length of the CDR3 is 15 residues. V lost 0 bases and J lost 3; bases outside the gene matches: 1. CDR3 in DNA: TGCGCCAGCAGCTTGGAGGACAGGGGGACAGATACGCAGTATTTT. This gives the protein CASSLEDRGTDTQYF.

A few counts support this clone. The chain carries TRBV30 and TRBJ1-5, with TRBD1 as a possible D gene (5 bases). Trimming pared 8 bases from V and 4 bases from J, leaving 18 bases between. Germline CDR1 GTSNPN, CDR2 SVGIG (reference sequence). The CDR3 is made up of 14 amino acids. For the CDR3, the DNA is TGTGCCACCTACAGACAGTCTCGAAATCAGCCCCAGCATTTT. This codes for CATYRQSRNQPQHF.

This clone was observed a few times. V usage is TRBV27 and J usage is TRBJ2-3; D perhaps matches TRBD1 (6 bases). V lost 3 bases and J 1 base, leaving 23 bases between the germline ends. Germline V CDR1 and CDR2: MNHEY, SMNVEV (reference sequence). The CDR3 spans 19 residues. The CDR3 is CASSLGQGSVVPGTDTQYF. For the CDR3, the DNA is TGTGCCAGCAGTTTGGGACAAGGATCAGTGGTCCCTGGCACAGATACGCAGTATTTT.

The V gene is TRBV11-3, the J gene TRBJ2-1; D unclear. Trimming removed 1 base from V and 9 bases from J, with 4 bases in between. Germline loops: CDR1 SGHNT, CDR2 YENEEA. The CDR3 runs to 11 residues. CDR3 residues: CASSLGAEQFF. CDR3 sequence (DNA): TGTGCCAGCAGCTTAGGAGCTGAGCAGTTCTTC.

The chain couples TRBV7-3 to TRBJ2-1; 10 bases match TRBD2. This CDR3 has 13 residues. Trimming at V came to 4 bases and at J to 6 bases, leaving 0 bases not matched to a gene. Germline values: CDR1 SGHTA, CDR2 FQGTGA. The CDR3: CASSWTSGNEQFF. CDR3 coding DNA: TGTGCCAGCAGCTGGACTAGCGGCAATGAGCAGTTCTTC.

The chain is built from TRBV13 and TRBJ2-1, with 10 bases that match TRBD2. After removal of 5 bases from V and 9 bases from J, the junction contained 4 bases not matched to a gene. The CDR3 runs 13 residues. Germline CDR1 PRHDT, CDR2 FYEKMQ (reference sequence). The CDR3 here is CASSLAGAGEQFF. In DNA form, the CDR3 reads TGTGCCAGCAGCCTAGCGGGAGCGGGTGAGCAGTTCTTC.

The chain employs TRBV6-5 and TRBJ2-5; TRBD1 aligns across 9 bases. Germline V CDR1 and CDR2: MNHEY, SVGAGI. Unmatched junction bases numbered 5, after V lost 1 base and J lost 5 bases. CDR3 length: 15 residues. DNA of the CDR3: TGTGCCAGCAGTTACTTGGGACAGGGTGGGGAGACCCAGTACTTC. Its protein product is CASSYLGQGGETQYF.

This chain connects TRBV28 to TRBJ1-2; 9 nucleotides match TRBD1. Germline V lookup: CDR1 MDHEN, CDR2 SYDVKM. Unmatched junction bases numbered 10, after V lost 7 bases and J lost 4 bases. The CDR3 sequence is 15 residues long. The CDR3 sequence is CASTVAGQGFYGYTF. The CDR3 coding sequence is TGTGCCAGCACCGTAGCGGGACAGGGATTCTATGGCTACACCTTC.

The table lists this clone with a count of one. The chain uses TRBV7-8 and TRBJ1-2; 11 bases fit TRBD1. The germline V gene has CDR1 SGHVS and CDR2 FQNEAQ. CDR3 size: 16 residues. V dropped 3 bases and J dropped 1; count of bases not matched to a gene: 4. In DNA form, the CDR3 reads TGTGCCAGCAGCTTCGGCGGGACAGGGGGTAACTATGGCTACACCTTC. This gives the protein CASSFGGTGGNYGYTF.

This chain links TRBV27 with TRBJ1-2; the D gene is possibly TRBD1 (5 bases). The CDR3 extends over 13 amino acids. Looked up from germline, CDR1 is MNHEY and CDR2 is SMNVEV (reference sequence). Trimming removed 8 bases at V and 2 bases at J, with 12 bases between. The CDR3 sequence: CASQPSGNYGYTF. The CDR3 DNA is TGTGCCAGCCAGCCATCAGGGAACTATGGCTACACCTTC.